Here is one T cell receptor beta chain with its context. Antigen: not known. CDR1 SGDLS and CDR2 YYNGEE come from the germline V gene. J lost 1 base, V lost 1 base, and 6 bases had no gene match. The CDR3 totals 17 residues. The data were taken from a study of cytomegalovirus exposure and HLA in healthy donors. Findings of the study overall: Later work found that TCR association rates differed between HLA loci; DRB1 had the most and HLA-C the fewest. Later analysis suggested most CMV-associated TCR beta chains were HLA-restricted. Exclusion applied to some V segments, including TRBV6-2 and TRBV6-3, as they were indistinguishable. Listed as cytomegalovirus-associated were about 160 TCR beta chains.

PCR primers comprised 60 Vbeta and 13 Jbeta primers. Libraries were prepared by immunoSEQ multiplex PCR; TCRdb keeps only in-frame clonotypes and omits some of them. The sample records roughly 89,000 clones, around 84% being singletons. The sequenced material came from PBMCs. The chain joins TRBV9 to TRBJ2-2; 8 bases are shared with TRBD2. The clonotype comes from a man between 18 and 35 years old in good health and CMV-seronegative. CDR3 sequence: CASSVLPGGQNTGELFF. In DNA form, the CDR3 reads TGTGCCAGCAGCGTACTTCCGGGGGGGCAGAACACCGGGGAGCTGTTTTTT.